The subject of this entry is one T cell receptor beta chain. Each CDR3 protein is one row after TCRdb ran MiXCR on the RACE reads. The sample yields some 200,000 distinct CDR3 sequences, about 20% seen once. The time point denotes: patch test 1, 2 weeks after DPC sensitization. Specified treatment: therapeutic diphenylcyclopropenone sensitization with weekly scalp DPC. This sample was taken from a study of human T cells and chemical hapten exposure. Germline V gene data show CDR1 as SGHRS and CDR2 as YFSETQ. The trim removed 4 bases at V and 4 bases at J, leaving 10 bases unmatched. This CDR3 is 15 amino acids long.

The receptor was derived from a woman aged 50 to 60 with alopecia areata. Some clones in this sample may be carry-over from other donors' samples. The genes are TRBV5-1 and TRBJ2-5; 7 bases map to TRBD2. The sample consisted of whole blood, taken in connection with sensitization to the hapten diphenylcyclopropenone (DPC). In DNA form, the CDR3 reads TGCGCCAGCAGCCGAGATCCTAGCGGCCTAGAGACCCAGTACTTC. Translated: CASSRDPSGLETQYF.